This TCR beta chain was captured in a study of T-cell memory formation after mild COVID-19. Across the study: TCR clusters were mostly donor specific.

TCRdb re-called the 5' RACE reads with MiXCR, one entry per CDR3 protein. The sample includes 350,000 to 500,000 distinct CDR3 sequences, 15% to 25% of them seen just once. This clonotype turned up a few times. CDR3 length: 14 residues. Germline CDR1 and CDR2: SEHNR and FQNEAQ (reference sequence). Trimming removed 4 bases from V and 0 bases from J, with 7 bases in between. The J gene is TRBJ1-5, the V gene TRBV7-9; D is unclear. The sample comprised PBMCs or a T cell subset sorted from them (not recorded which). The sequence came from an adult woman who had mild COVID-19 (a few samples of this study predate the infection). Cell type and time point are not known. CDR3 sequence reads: CASSSDASNQPQHF. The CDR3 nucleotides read TGTGCCAGCAGCTCCGACGCTAGCAATCAGCCCCAGCATTTT.